These 21 T cell receptor beta chains were all obtained from the same sample, sequenced in a study of naive and memory T cell subsets. An equimolar mix of two oligonucleotides served as the beta constant-region primer for TRBC1 and TRBC2. From the UMI-ligation and nested PCR reads, TCRdb called clonotypes with MiXCR, one entry per CDR3 protein. The table includes 130,000 to 150,000 distinct CDR3 sequences, approximately 15% detected once. The sample consisted of naive CD4+ T cells from blood. Receptor source: a human donor in good health.

This clonotype was found a few times. This chain uses TRBV12-3 or TRBV12-4 with TRBJ2-1, with TRBD2 identical over 7 bases. This CDR3 comprises 15 residues. The ends lost 1 base at V and 5 bases at J; junction bases unmatched: 5. CDR3 loop: CASSLDGRRDNEQFF. As DNA, the CDR3 is TGTGCCAGCAGTTTAGACGGGAGGAGAGACAATGAGCAGTTCTTC.

The CDR3 here is CASSRLAGGPRSSYEQYF. In DNA form, the CDR3 reads TGTGCCAGCAGCCGTCTAGCGGGAGGGCCTCGATCCTCCTACGAGCAGTACTTC. The chain couples TRBV7-2 to TRBJ2-7, with 12 bases matching TRBD2. V dropped 5 bases and J dropped 0; count of bases not matched to a gene: 11. This CDR3 comprises 18 residues. Germline V CDR1 and CDR2: SGHTA, FQGNSA.

Only a few counts were recorded for this clonotype. The chain recombines TRBV7-6 with TRBJ2-7; weak D call: TRBD2 (6 bases). V shed 1 base and J shed 0 bases, with 13 bases lying between them. Germline CDR1 reads SGHVS; CDR2 reads FNYEAQ. The CDR3 consists of 16 residues. The CDR3 nucleotides read TGTGCCAGCAGCTTAGGGGACTTGGGGCTCTCCTACGAGCAGTACTTC. This encodes CASSLGDLGLSYEQYF.

This clonotype has just a few counts. This chain joins TRBV6-6 and TRBJ2-1; weak D call: TRBD2 (6 bases). The V gene lost 0 bases and the J gene lost 4 bases, with 16 bases spanning the gap. CDR1 is MNHNY and CDR2 is SVGAGI in the germline V gene (reference sequence). This CDR3 spans 17 amino acids. CDR3 in DNA: TGTGCCAGCAGTTACTCCTTCGGAGGTAGCGGATACAATGAGCAGTTCTTC. The encoded protein is CASSYSFGGSGYNEQFF.

This clonotype has more than one count but fewer than ten. The V call is TRBV4-1, the J call TRBJ2-4, with 8 bases fitting TRBD1. The CDR3 sequence is 14 residues long. J lost 9 bases, V lost 2 bases, and 6 bases had no gene match. Looked up from germline, CDR1 is MGHRA and CDR2 is YSYEKL. DNA for the CDR3: TGCGCCAGCAGCCAAAACTCGGACAGGGCCATTCAGTACTTC. Protein product: CASSQNSDRAIQYF.

This clonotype has at least ten counts. The chain uses TRBV18 and TRBJ1-1; D is ambiguous. Trimming took off 0 bases at V and 5 bases at J, with 13 bases between the two ends. Germline CDR1 reads KGHSH; CDR2 reads LQKENI. The CDR3 is 15 residues long. The CDR3 DNA reads TGTGCCAGCTCACCACCGTCTCCTCTCGGGACTGAAGCTTTCTTT. It is translated as CASSPPSPLGTEAFF.

The rearrangement uses TRBV20-1 and TRBJ2-1; 12 nucleotides align to TRBD2. The CDR3 covers 14 residues. CDR1 and CDR2 from the germline V gene are DFQATT and SNEGSKA (reference sequence). V shed 5 bases, J shed 10 bases, and the junction held 9 bases outside the gene matches. The CDR3 DNA sequence: TGCAGTGCTGAAGGGCTAGCGGGAGGGGGGGAGCAGTTCTTC. This translates into CSAEGLAGGGEQFF.

This clonotype was seen more than once but under ten times. CDR3 sequence: CSASATGTGFHNEQFF. The CDR3, as DNA: TGCAGTGCTAGTGCCACCGGGACAGGGTTCCACAATGAGCAGTTCTTC. The chain recombines TRBV20-1 with TRBJ2-1; 9 nucleotides agree with TRBD1. The ends lost 3 bases at V and 5 bases at J; junction bases unmatched: 11. The CDR3 sequence is 16 residues long. CDR1 and CDR2 from the germline V gene are DFQATT and SNEGSKA (reference sequence).

This clonotype was counted many times. The gene calls are TRBV20-1 and TRBJ2-3; 7 nucleotides align to TRBD2. J gave up 1 base and V 1 base, and 8 bases lay outside the gene matches. The germline CDR1 and CDR2 sequences are DFQATT and SNEGSKA (reference sequence). CDR3 size: 16 residues. The CDR3 DNA is TGCAGTGCTAGAGTCTTGACTAGCAGGGGCACAGATACGCAGTATTTT. Its protein is CSARVLTSRGTDTQYF.

The V and J genes are TRBV10-3 and TRBJ1-3, with D possibly being TRBD1 (5 bases). V was clipped by 8 bases and J by 3 bases, with 11 bases between them. The CDR3 has 13 residues. From germline, CDR1 is ENHRY and CDR2 SYGVKD. This CDR3 is CAIGGVVGNTIYF. DNA of the CDR3: TGTGCCATCGGGGGAGTAGTTGGAAACACCATATATTTT.

In its sample, this clonotype was seen a few times. J is TRBJ2-5 and V is TRBV18; D is uncertain. This CDR3 spans 14 amino acids. Germline V gives CDR1 KGHSH, CDR2 LQKENI. Trimming pared 3 bases from V and 2 bases from J, leaving 10 bases between. The CDR3, as DNA: TGTGCCAGCTCACCCTCAAGCAGACAAGAGACCCAGTACTTC. Residues: CASSPSSRQETQYF.

The table lists this clonotype with a few counts. The chain links TRBV24-1 to TRBJ1-4, with 8 nucleotides matching TRBD1. Germline lookup yields CDR1 KGHDR and CDR2 SFDVKD. V shed 6 bases and J 4 bases; nucleotides not matched to a gene: 6. The CDR3 loop spans 15 amino acids. The CDR3 loop is CATSLKTGDNEKLFF. The CDR3 DNA sequence: TGTGCCACCAGTTTAAAGACAGGGGATAATGAAAAACTGTTTTTT.

The chain recombines TRBV27 with TRBJ2-3; tentatively, D is TRBD2 (5 bases). The CDR3 consists of 14 residues. Trimming stripped 5 bases from V and 7 bases from J, with 16 bases between. Germline V gene lookup returns CDR1 MNHEY and CDR2 SMNVEV (reference sequence). The CDR3: CASSPSAGVNTQYF. In nucleotides, the CDR3 is TGTGCCAGCAGTCCCTCGGCCGGGGTAAATACGCAGTATTTT.

The CDR3 DNA follows: TGTGCCAGCAGTAATAGCAGGGAGACCCAGTACTTC. Its protein product is CASSNSRETQYF. The V call is TRBV6-2 or TRBV6-3, the J call TRBJ2-5, with D uncertain. Germline CDR1 is MNHEY and CDR2 is SVGEGT. V lost 5 bases and J lost 5, with 9 bases in between. The CDR3 is 12 amino acids.

In this sample, this clonotype turned up a few times. J is TRBJ2-6 and V is TRBV7-3, with D maybe TRBD1 (5 bases). Germline CDR1 is SGHTA and CDR2 is FQGTGA. Trimming stripped 5 bases from V and 4 bases from J, with 6 bases between. CDR3 length equals 13 residues. The CDR3: CASSRQGANVLTF. CDR3 nucleotides: TGTGCCAGCAGCCGACAGGGGGCCAACGTCCTGACTTTC.

To note about this clonotype: A junction boundary mismatches the germline segment, possibly from a read error. The rearrangement links TRBV30 to TRBJ2-6; no clear D gene. The CDR3 extends over 13 amino acids. The V gene's germline CDR1 is GTSNPN and CDR2 SVGIG (reference sequence). The CDR3 protein is CAWSEAGTNVLTF. In nucleotides, the CDR3 is TGTGCCTGGAGTGAAGCTGGGACCAACGTCCTGACTTTC. Using reference TRBV30 and TRBJ2-6 for the parts outside the CDR3, the full variable domain is SQTIHQWPATLVQPVGSPLSLECTVEGTSNPNLYWYRQAAGRGLQLLFYSVGIGQISSEVPQNLSASRPQDRQFILSSKKLLLSDSGFYLCAWSEAGTNVLTFGAGSRLTVL.

Only a few counts were recorded for this clonotype. This rearrangement joins TRBV20-1 to TRBJ2-1; tentatively, D is TRBD2 (6 bases). V was trimmed by 1 base and J by 0 bases, leaving 10 bases between them. The CDR3 totals 15 residues. From germline, CDR1 is DFQATT and CDR2 SNEGSKA (reference sequence). The CDR3 DNA sequence: TGCAGTGCTAGAGTGGACGGGGGCTCCTACAATGAGCAGTTCTTC. It yields the protein CSARVDGGSYNEQFF.

This clonotype has only a few counts. V is TRBV7-9 and J is TRBJ2-3, with 10 bases matching TRBD2. Germline trimming cut 2 bases from V and 8 bases from J; bases unmatched to any gene: 7. The CDR3 sequence is 15 residues long. Germline loops: CDR1 SEHNR, CDR2 FQNEAQ (reference sequence). The CDR3 protein is CASSLTSGTGITQYF. In nucleotides, the CDR3 is TGTGCCAGCAGCTTAACTAGCGGGACGGGGATTACGCAGTATTTT.

This clonotype was observed a handful of times. An end of the junction differs from the germline gene, which may be a read error. The chain has TRBV20-1 and TRBJ1-1; the D gene is possibly TRBD1 (6 bases). This CDR3 has 10 amino acids. Looked up from germline, CDR1 is DFQATT and CDR2 is SNEGSKA (reference sequence). The CDR3: CSATPLGAPF. Written as DNA, the CDR3 is TGCAGTGCTACCCCCCTGGGGGCCCCTTTT.

This chain's CDR3 is CASSFPDSETQYF. DNA for the CDR3: TGTGCCAGCAGTTTCCCCGATTCGGAGACCCAGTACTTC. The chain is built from TRBV27 and TRBJ2-5, with D unresolved. V lost 3 bases and J lost 5, with 10 bases in between. The CDR3 spans 13 residues. CDR1 MNHEY and CDR2 SMNVEV come from the germline V gene (reference sequence).

DNA of the CDR3: TGTGCCAGCAGTTACGACTCTTCGAACACCGGGGAGCTGTTTTTT. This encodes CASSYDSSNTGELFF. The rearrangement uses TRBV6-5 and TRBJ2-2; no definite D call. CDR1 and CDR2 (germline): MNHEY, SVGAGI. The V gene lost 2 bases and the J gene lost 0 bases, with 7 bases spanning the gap. This CDR3 is built from 15 residues.